Following are 23 T cell receptor beta chains from one sample sequenced in a study of tumor-infiltrating lymphocytes in localized non-small cell lung cancer. Measured with immunoSEQ multiplex PCR; TCRdb has only the in-frame clones, and not every one. The sample holds about 8,400 clones, approximately 80% seen once. The material sequenced was lung tumor tissue. The origin of the receptors is a human donor with non-small cell lung cancer.

The V gene is TRBV5-1, the J gene TRBJ1-6; TRBD1 might be the D (6 bases). Germline V CDR1 and CDR2: SGHRS, YFSETQ. The V and J ends lost 0 bases and 7 bases respectively, with 11 bases between them. The length of the CDR3 is 15 residues. The CDR3 loop is CASSLEGGKNSPLHF. The DNA for the CDR3 is TGCGCCAGCAGCTTGGAGGGGGGGAAAAATTCACCCCTCCACTTT.

The chain employs TRBV7-9 and TRBJ2-1; TRBD1 matches 7 bases. J gave up 8 bases and V 5 bases, and 3 bases lay outside the gene matches. In germline, CDR1 is SEHNR, CDR2 FQNEAQ (reference sequence). This CDR3 comprises 12 residues. The CDR3 region is CASSATGDEQFF. The CDR3 coding sequence is TGTGCCAGCAGCGCTACAGGGGATGAGCAGTTCTTC.

The V call is TRBV7-2, the J call TRBJ1-1, with 7 bases lining up with TRBD1. Germline CDR1 is SGHTA and CDR2 is FQGNSA. The V gene end was trimmed by 2 bases and the J gene end by 4 bases; junction bases not matched to a gene: 4. CDR3 length: 14 amino acids. The CDR3 DNA sequence: TGTGCCAGCAGCTTATTCAGGGGGGGCACTGAAGCTTTCTTT. It encodes CASSLFRGGTEAFF.

In this sample, this clone turned up once. The gene calls are TRBV29-1 and TRBJ2-1; 16 bases align to TRBD2. The length of the CDR3 is 15 residues. V lost 4 bases and J lost 9; bases outside the gene matches: 6. Germline V CDR1 and CDR2: SQVTM, ANQGSEA. The CDR3 DNA follows: TGCAGCGTTGGCGGGACTAGCGGGAGGGCCGTTGAGCAGTTCTTC. It yields the protein CSVGGTSGRAVEQFF.

The sample holds one count of this clone. The chain has TRBV7-8 and TRBJ1-4; D is undetermined. The V end was cut by 4 bases, the J end by 0 bases, with 18 bases between. The CDR3 covers 18 residues. The germline CDR1 and CDR2 sequences are SGHVS and FQNEAQ. CDR3 protein: CASSYLEITVATNEKLFF. Here the CDR3 DNA reads TGTGCCAGCAGCTATCTAGAGATTACTGTAGCAACTAATGAAAAACTGTTTTTT. Supplemented by reference TRBV7-8 and TRBJ1-4, the full variable domain reads GAGVSQSPRYKVAKRGQDVALRCDPISGHVSLFWYQQALGQGPEFLTYFQNEAQLDKSGLPSDRFFAERPEGSVSTLKIQRTQQEDSAVYLCASSYLEITVATNEKLFFGSGTQLSVL.

The chain is built from TRBV28 and TRBJ1-5; tentatively, D is TRBD1 (5 bases). Per the germline V gene, CDR1 is MDHEN and CDR2 is SYDVKM. The CDR3 consists of 13 residues. The V gene lost 6 bases and the J gene lost 7 bases, with 13 bases spanning the gap. CDR3 residues: CASRGVGSQPQHF. CDR3 DNA: TGTGCCAGCAGGGGGGTCGGTTCACAGCCCCAGCATTTT.

V usage is TRBV9 and J usage is TRBJ2-3, with a tentative D call TRBD2 (5 bases). Between the trimmed V and J ends, which lost 1 base and 6 bases, there was a span of 12 bases. Germline V gene sequence: CDR1 SGDLS, CDR2 YYNGEE. This CDR3 has 14 amino acids. CDR3 amino acids: CASSVQSGSDTQYF. CDR3 DNA: TGTGCCAGCAGCGTACAATCGGGGAGTGATACGCAGTATTTT.

The chain joins TRBV27 to TRBJ2-2; weak D call: TRBD1 (6 bases). Between the trimmed V and J ends, which lost 4 bases and 5 bases, there was a span of 11 bases. From germline, CDR1 is MNHEY and CDR2 SMNVEV (reference sequence). The CDR3 is made up of 14 amino acids. The CDR3 DNA follows: TGTGCCAGCAGTTCGAGGACAGTTACCGGGGAGCTGTTTTTT. This sequence encodes CASSSRTVTGELFF.

The rearrangement uses TRBV7-2 and TRBJ2-2; no clear D gene. CDR1 SGHTA and CDR2 FQGNSA come from the germline V gene. The CDR3 covers 12 residues. The V and J ends lost 1 base and 8 bases respectively, with 5 bases between them. The CDR3 bases are TGTGCCAGCAGCTTAGAAGTAGGGGAGCTGTTTTTT. Residues: CASSLEVGELFF.

The chain combines TRBV15 with TRBJ2-1, with a tentative D call TRBD2 (6 bases). V lost 5 bases and J 0 bases, leaving 11 bases between the germline ends. CDR1 and CDR2 (germline): LNHNV, YYDKDF (reference sequence). This CDR3 region has 15 residues. The CDR3 here is CATSVSGFSYNEQFF. In DNA form, the CDR3 reads TGTGCCACCAGCGTTAGCGGCTTCTCCTACAATGAGCAGTTCTTC. The entire variable domain, with the rest obtained from reference TRBV15 and TRBJ2-1, is as follows: DAMVIQNPRYQVTQFGKPVTLSCSQTLNHNVMYWYQQKSSQAPKLLFHYYDKDFNNEADTPDNFQSRRPNTSFCFLDIRSPGLGDTAMYLCATSVSGFSYNEQFFGPGTRLTVL.

The chain combines TRBV6-5 with TRBJ2-7; D possibly matches TRBD1 or TRBD2 (5 bases each). Germline assignment: CDR1 MNHEY and CDR2 SVGAGI. V lost 6 bases and J 5 bases, leaving 17 bases between the germline ends. The CDR3 has 14 residues. Here the CDR3 DNA reads TGTGCCAGCAGGTTGATGGGGGACCTCGACGAGCAGTACTTC. It codes for CASRLMGDLDEQYF.

The V and J genes are TRBV21-1 and TRBJ2-7; TRBD2, the table's D call, was not compared with the DNA. TRBV21-1 represents a pseudogene. The CDR3 is made up of 16 amino acids. The CDR3 DNA follows: TGTGCCAGCAGCCTGCCGGGACTAGCGGGAGACTACGAGCAGTACTTC. It is translated as CASSLPGLAGDYEQYF.

This chain joins TRBV10-2 and TRBJ2-7; 9 bases fit TRBD2. The germline V gene encodes CDR1 WSHSY and CDR2 SAAADI. The CDR3 is made up of 15 amino acids. The J segment lost 1 base and the V segment lost 3 bases, leaving 4 bases of the junction unmatched. DNA for the CDR3: TGCGCCAGCAGTGAAGATCTAGCGGGGTCCTACGAGCAGTACTTC. Protein: CASSEDLAGSYEQYF.

The chain is built from TRBV14 and TRBJ1-3; D not certain. The CDR3 spans 17 residues. Trimming cost V 6 bases and J 0 bases, with 18 bases left between them. Germline assignment: CDR1 SGHDN and CDR2 FVKESK. CDR3 amino acids: CASRSTLGRNSGNTIYF. The CDR3 DNA is TGTGCCAGCAGGTCAACGCTCGGACGGAACTCTGGAAACACCATATATTTT.

This clone was seen only once. This rearrangement joins TRBV10-3 to TRBJ2-4; maybe TRBD2 (6 bases). V lost 6 bases to trimming and J lost 2 bases, with 8 bases between them. Germline loops: CDR1 ENHRY, CDR2 SYGVKD. The CDR3 length is 13 residues. The CDR3: CAIREGPKNIQYF. CDR3 in DNA: TGTGCCATCAGGGAGGGACCCAAAAACATTCAGTACTTC.

V and J are TRBV14 and TRBJ2-1; 11 bases agree with TRBD1. The CDR3 contains 16 residues. The germline CDR1 and CDR2 sequences are SGHDN and FVKESK. V was clipped by 1 base and J by 3 bases; unmatched bases: 2. The CDR3 loop is CASSQGGTGGYNEQFF. Written as DNA, the CDR3 is TGTGCCAGCAGCCAAGGTGGGACAGGGGGCTACAATGAGCAGTTCTTC.

The chain has TRBV20-1 and TRBJ1-4; D gene unclear. This CDR3 has 11 residues. V was cut by 6 bases and J by 8 bases, with 10 bases left in between. Germline assignment: CDR1 DFQATT and CDR2 SNEGSKA (reference sequence). This CDR3 reads CSAGIREKLFF. The CDR3, as DNA: TGCAGTGCCGGAATCAGGGAAAAACTGTTTTTT.

This clone was observed a handful of times. This chain uses TRBV11-2 with TRBJ1-4; 7 bases fit TRBD1. This CDR3 is built from 16 residues. Germline CDR1 reads SGHAT; CDR2 reads FQNNGV. V gave up 4 bases and J gave up 4 bases; unmatched junction bases: 9. In DNA form, the CDR3 reads TGTGCCAGCAGCTCCTCTAGGGACAGCTATAATGAAAAACTGTTTTTT. Its translation: CASSSSRDSYNEKLFF.

The chain links TRBV28 to TRBJ1-2; D gene uncertain. Trimming shortened V by 5 bases and J by 1 base, and 11 bases separated the two germline ends. Germline V gene sequence: CDR1 MDHEN, CDR2 SYDVKM. The CDR3 has 14 residues. The CDR3 DNA reads as TGTGCCAGCAGTGCGACGTTAGGTAACTATGGCTACACCTTC. Residues: CASSATLGNYGYTF.

The rearrangement uses TRBV6-1 and TRBJ1-1; 7 bases are shared with TRBD1. Germline V gene lookup returns CDR1 MNHNS and CDR2 SASEGT. V lost 7 bases, J lost 0 bases, and 5 bases stayed unmatched. This CDR3 comprises 14 residues. CDR3 nucleotide sequence: TGTGCCAGCATTAGGGACAGATTGAACACTGAAGCTTTCTTT. It codes for CASIRDRLNTEAFF.

This chain uses TRBV5-1 with TRBJ2-1; 9 positions match TRBD2. This CDR3 spans 16 amino acids. The germline CDR1 and CDR2 sequences are SGHRS and YFSETQ. V shed 4 bases, J shed 3 bases, and the junction held 8 bases outside the gene matches. CDR3 sequence reads: CASSRATSGVYNEQFF. In nucleotides, the CDR3 is TGCGCCAGCAGCCGAGCGACTAGCGGAGTCTACAATGAGCAGTTCTTC.

This clone was seen only a few times. The gene calls are TRBV6-6 and TRBJ1-5; TRBD1 might be the D (5 bases). Trimming took off 5 bases at V and 1 base at J, with 15 bases between the two ends. Germline V gives CDR1 MNHNY, CDR2 SVGAGI (reference sequence). The CDR3 consists of 16 residues. The DNA for the CDR3 is TGTGCCAGCAGTAGAGGTGGGGCGGAAAGCAATCAGCCCCAGCATTTT. Residues: CASSRGGAESNQPQHF.

The chain is built from TRBV5-1 and TRBJ2-5; 13 bases line up with TRBD2. J was trimmed by 5 bases and V by 4 bases; bases with no gene match: 5. Germline CDR1 is SGHRS and CDR2 is YFSETQ. The CDR3 length is 15 residues. The CDR3 protein is CASSEPGLAGETQYF. The CDR3 DNA follows: TGCGCCAGCAGCGAACCGGGACTAGCGGGGGAGACCCAGTACTTC.